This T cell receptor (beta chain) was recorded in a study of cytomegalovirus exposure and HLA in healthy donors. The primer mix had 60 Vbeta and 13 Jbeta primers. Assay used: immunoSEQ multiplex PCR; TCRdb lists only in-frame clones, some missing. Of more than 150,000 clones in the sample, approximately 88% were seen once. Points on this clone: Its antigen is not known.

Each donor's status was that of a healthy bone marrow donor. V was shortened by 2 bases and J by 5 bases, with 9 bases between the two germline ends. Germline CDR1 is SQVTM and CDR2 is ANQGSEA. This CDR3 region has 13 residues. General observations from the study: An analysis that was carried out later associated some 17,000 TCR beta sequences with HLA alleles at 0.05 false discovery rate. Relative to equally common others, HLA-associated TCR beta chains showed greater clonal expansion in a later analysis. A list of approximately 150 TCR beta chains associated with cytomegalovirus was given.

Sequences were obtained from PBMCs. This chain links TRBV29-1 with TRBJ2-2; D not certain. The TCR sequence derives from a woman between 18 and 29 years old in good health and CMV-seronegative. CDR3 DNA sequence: TGCAGCGTTGAAAGCCCATTTACCGGGGAGCTGTTTTTT. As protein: CSVESPFTGELFF.